This T cell receptor beta chain was sequenced for a study of regulatory T cells in long-lasting Graves disease. Per the germline V gene, CDR1 is SGHAT and CDR2 is FQNNGV. This CDR3 spans 16 amino acids. V lost 0 bases to trimming and J lost 4 bases, with 14 bases between them. Time point indicated: newly diagnosed GD, antithyroid drugs for less than 3 months. RNA from PBMCs was the source of the TCR library. This clonotype came up many times. Investigators prepared the TCR beta libraries by applying iRepertoire HTBI primers and Arm-PCR of CDR3 regions. TCRdb re-analysed the multiplex PCR reads in MiXCR, keeping a single row per CDR3 protein. The sample carries around 420,000 distinct CDR3 sequences, 15% recorded once. These data were also filed under a second study, of T cells in Graves' hyperthyroidism and ophthalmopathy.

The receptor was derived from a woman in her 40s with Graves disease. The V and J genes are TRBV11-2 and TRBJ2-3, with D tentatively TRBD1 or TRBD2 (5 bases each). The starting material was peripheral blood mononuclear cells (PBMCs), obtained at new diagnosis, from a patient treated with antithyroid drugs. The CDR3 DNA reads TGTGCCAGCAGCTTAGAGGTTGCTGGGGGAGCAGATACGCAGTATTTT. It translates to CASSLEVAGGADTQYF.